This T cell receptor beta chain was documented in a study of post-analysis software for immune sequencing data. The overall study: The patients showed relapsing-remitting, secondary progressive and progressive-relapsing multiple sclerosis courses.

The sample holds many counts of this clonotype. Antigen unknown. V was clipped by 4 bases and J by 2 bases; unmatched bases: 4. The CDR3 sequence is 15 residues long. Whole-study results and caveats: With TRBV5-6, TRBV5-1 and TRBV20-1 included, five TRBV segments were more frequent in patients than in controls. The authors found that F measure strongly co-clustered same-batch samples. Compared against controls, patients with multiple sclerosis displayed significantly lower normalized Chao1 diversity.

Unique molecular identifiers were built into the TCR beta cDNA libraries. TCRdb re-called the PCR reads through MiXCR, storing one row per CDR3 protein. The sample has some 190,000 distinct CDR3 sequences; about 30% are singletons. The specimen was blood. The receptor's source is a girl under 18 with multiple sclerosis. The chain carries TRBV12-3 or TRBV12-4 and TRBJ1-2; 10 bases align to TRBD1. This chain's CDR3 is CASSYRQGANYGYTF. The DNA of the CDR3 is TGTGCCAGCAGTTACCGACAGGGGGCGAACTATGGCTACACCTTC.